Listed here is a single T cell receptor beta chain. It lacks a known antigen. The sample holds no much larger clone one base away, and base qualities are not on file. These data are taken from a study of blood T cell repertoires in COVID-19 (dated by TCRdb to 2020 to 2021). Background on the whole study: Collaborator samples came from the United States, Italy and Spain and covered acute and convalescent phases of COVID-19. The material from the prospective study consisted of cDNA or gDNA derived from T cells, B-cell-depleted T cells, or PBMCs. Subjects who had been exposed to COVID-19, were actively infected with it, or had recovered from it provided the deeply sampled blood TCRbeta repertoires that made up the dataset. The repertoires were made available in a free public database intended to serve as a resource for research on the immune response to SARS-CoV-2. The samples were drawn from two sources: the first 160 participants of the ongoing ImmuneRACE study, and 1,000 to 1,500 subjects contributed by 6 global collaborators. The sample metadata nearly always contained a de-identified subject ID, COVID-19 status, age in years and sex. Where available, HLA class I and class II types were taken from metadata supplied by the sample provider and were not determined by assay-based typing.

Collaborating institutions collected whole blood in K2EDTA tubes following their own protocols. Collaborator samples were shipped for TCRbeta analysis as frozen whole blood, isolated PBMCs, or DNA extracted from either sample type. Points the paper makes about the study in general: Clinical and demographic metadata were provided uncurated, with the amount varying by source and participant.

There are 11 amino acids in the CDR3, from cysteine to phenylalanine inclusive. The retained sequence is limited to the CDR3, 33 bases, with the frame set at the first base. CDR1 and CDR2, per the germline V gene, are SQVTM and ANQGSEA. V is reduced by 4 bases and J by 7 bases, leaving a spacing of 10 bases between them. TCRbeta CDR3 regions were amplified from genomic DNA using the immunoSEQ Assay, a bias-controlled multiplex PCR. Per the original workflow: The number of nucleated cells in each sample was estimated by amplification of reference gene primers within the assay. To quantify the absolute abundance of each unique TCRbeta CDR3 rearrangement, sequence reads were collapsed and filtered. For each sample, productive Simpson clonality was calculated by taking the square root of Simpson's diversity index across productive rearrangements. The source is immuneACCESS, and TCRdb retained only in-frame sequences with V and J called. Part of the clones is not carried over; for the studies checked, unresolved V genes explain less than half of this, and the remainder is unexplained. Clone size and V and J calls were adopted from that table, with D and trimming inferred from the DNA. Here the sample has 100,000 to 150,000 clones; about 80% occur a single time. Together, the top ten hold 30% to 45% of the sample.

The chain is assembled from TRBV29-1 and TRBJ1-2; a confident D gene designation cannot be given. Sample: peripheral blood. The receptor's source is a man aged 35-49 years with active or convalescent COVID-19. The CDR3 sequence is CSVVWGGGYTF. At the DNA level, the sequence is TGCAGCGTTGTGTGGGGAGGTGGCTACACCTTC. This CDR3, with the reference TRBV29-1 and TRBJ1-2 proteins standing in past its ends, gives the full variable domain SAVISQKPSRDICQRGTSLTIQCQVDSQVTMMFWYRQQPGQSLTLIATANQGSEATYESGFVIDKFPISRPNLTFSTLTVSNMSPEDSSIYLCSVVWGGGYTFGSGTRLTVV.